The 21 T cell receptor beta chains listed next were all sequenced from one sample in a study of blood T cell repertoires in COVID-19 (dated by TCRdb to 2020 to 2021). Libraries came from the immunoSEQ multiplex PCR assay. The source is immuneACCESS, and TCRdb retained only in-frame sequences with V and J called. Part of the clones is not carried over; for the studies checked, unresolved V genes explain less than half of this, and the remainder is unexplained. The sample table contains some 200,000 clones; only one count was recorded for roughly four fifths of them. The ten largest clones represent 6% to 7% of the sample. Sequencing was done on a sample of peripheral blood. The receptors derive from a woman in her forties with acute or convalescent COVID-19.

The V gene is TRBV24-1, the J gene TRBJ2-3, with 8 nucleotides matching TRBD2. Germline V CDR1 and CDR2: KGHDR, SFDVKD. The V gene end was trimmed by 3 bases and the J gene end by 4 bases; junction bases not matched to a gene: 5. CDR3 length equals 15 residues. CDR3 DNA: TGTGCCACCAGTGATCGGAGCGGGGGCGCAGATACGCAGTATTTT. Translated: CATSDRSGGADTQYF.

This chain joins TRBV28 and TRBJ2-2, with D unresolved. This CDR3 comprises 15 residues. Looked up from germline, CDR1 is MDHEN and CDR2 is SYDVKM. V was clipped by 7 bases and J by 4 bases, with 16 bases between them. CDR3 protein: CASIELITGTGELFF. As DNA, the CDR3 is TGTGCCAGCATCGAACTGATAACGGGCACCGGGGAGCTGTTTTTT. Using reference TRBV28 and TRBJ2-2 for the parts outside the CDR3, the full variable domain is DVKVTQSSRYLVKRTGEKVFLECVQDMDHENMFWYRQDPGLGLRLIYFSYDVKMKEKGDIPEGYSVSREKKERFSLILESASTNQTSMYLCASIELITGTGELFFGEGSRLTVL.

The chain employs TRBV19 and TRBJ1-5; a weak D match, TRBD1 (6 bases). The CDR3 length is 15 residues. Germline loops: CDR1 LNHDA, CDR2 SQIVND (reference sequence). V shed 9 bases and J shed 0 bases, with 15 bases lying between them. The CDR3 DNA reads as TGTGCCAGCCATCGGACAGCCCTTAGCAATCAGCCCCAGCATTTT. It yields the protein CASHRTALSNQPQHF.

The table lists this clone with a few counts. In DNA, the CDR3 is TGTGCCAGCAGCTTGGATCAGGGGGCGAGTGAAAAACTGTTTTTT. It translates to CASSLDQGASEKLFF. The chain is built from TRBV5-4 and TRBJ1-4; 8 nucleotides line up with TRBD1. Trimming cost V 0 bases and J 7 bases; bases outside gene matches: 5. The CDR3 contains 15 residues. Germline V gene lookup returns CDR1 SGHNT and CDR2 YYREEE (reference sequence).

This chain links TRBV5-5 with TRBJ1-2, with D possibly TRBD1 on 6 matching bases. There are 16 residues in the CDR3. Trimming cost V 3 bases and J 3 bases, with 18 bases left between them. Germline CDR1 SGHKS, CDR2 YYEKEE (reference sequence). The CDR3 here is CASSWGVGAWDYGYTF. CDR3 coding DNA: TGTGCCAGCAGCTGGGGTGTGGGGGCGTGGGACTATGGCTACACCTTC.

The chain links TRBV7-2 to TRBJ1-2; D gene unclear. Germline CDR1 is SGHTA and CDR2 is FQGNSA. V was cut by 6 bases and J by 6 bases, with 20 bases left in between. The CDR3 extends over 15 amino acids. The CDR3 reads CASSIVTLDSDGYTF. CDR3 sequence (DNA): TGTGCCAGCAGTATAGTGACACTCGATTCTGATGGCTACACCTTC.

The rearrangement joins TRBV5-6 to TRBJ1-1, with D hard to call. Germline-derived CDR1 and CDR2 are SGHDT and YYEEEE. Trimming shortened V by 1 base and J by 4 bases, and 14 bases separated the two germline ends. The CDR3 runs 15 residues. The CDR3 coding sequence is TGTGCCAGCAGCTTGCTCAGCCGCGGGTTCACTGAAGCTTTCTTT. Protein product: CASSLLSRGFTEAFF.

This clone came up once. V usage is TRBV5-8 and J usage is TRBJ1-4; perhaps TRBD1 as D (6 bases). The V gene's germline CDR1 is SGHTS and CDR2 YDEGEE. This CDR3 is built from 15 residues. Trimming removed 4 bases at V and 7 bases at J, with 17 bases between. CDR3 amino acids: CASSNNRVESEKLFF. The CDR3 DNA is TGTGCCAGCAGCAACAACAGGGTAGAAAGTGAAAAACTGTTTTTT. Full variable domain (rest looked up from reference TRBV5-8 and TRBJ1-4): EAGVTQSPTHLIKTRGQQATLRCSPISGHTSVYWYQQALGLGLQFLLWYDEGEERNRGNFPPRFSGRQFPNYSSELNVNALELEDSALYLCASSNNRVESEKLFFGSGTQLSVL.

The chain joins TRBV10-1 to TRBJ2-3; TRBD2 might be the D (6 bases). The germline V gene encodes CDR1 WNHNN and CDR2 SYGVQD (reference sequence). This CDR3 has 14 amino acids. V gave up 6 bases and J gave up 4 bases, with 14 bases separating them. The CDR3 nucleotides read TGCGCCAGCAGCCCATCTTGGGGGGCAGATACGCAGTATTTT. It is translated as CASSPSWGADTQYF.

V is TRBV5-5 and J is TRBJ1-1; 7 nucleotides match TRBD1. The CDR3 is made up of 14 amino acids. Germline V gene sequence: CDR1 SGHKS, CDR2 YYEKEE (reference sequence). J gave up 7 bases and V 4 bases, and 10 bases lay outside the gene matches. CDR3 in DNA: TGTGCCAGCAGCGTGCGGGCAGGGACAGTTGAAGCTTTCTTT. This codes for CASSVRAGTVEAFF.

This clone was counted between two and nine times. The rearrangement uses TRBV7-9 and TRBJ1-1; 12 bases align to TRBD1. The V gene's germline CDR1 is SEHNR and CDR2 FQNEAQ (reference sequence). With 4 bases clipped from V and 2 bases from J, the junction kept 8 bases outside the gene matches. CDR3 length equals 17 residues. CDR3 sequence (DNA): TGTGCCAGCAGCTCCCCGGGACAGGGGGCTTCTAACACTGAAGCTTTCTTT. Translated, it gives CASSSPGQGASNTEAFF.

This rearrangement joins TRBV6-5 to TRBJ2-7, with 8 bases aligning to TRBD1. This CDR3 is 15 amino acids long. Germline CDR1 and CDR2: MNHEY and SVGAGI. Trimming at V came to 7 bases and at J to 3 bases, leaving 11 bases not matched to a gene. In DNA, the CDR3 is TGTGCCAGCACAGTTGGTTTCGACAGGGGCTACGAGCAGTACTTC. This codes for CASTVGFDRGYEQYF.

This clone was seen a handful of times. J is TRBJ1-3 and V is TRBV10-3; a possible D gene is TRBD1 (5 bases). V lost 0 bases and J 0 bases, leaving 9 bases between the germline ends. The CDR3 runs 16 residues. Germline V gene sequence: CDR1 ENHRY, CDR2 SYGVKD. The CDR3 loop reads CAISESGGASGNTIYF. In DNA, the CDR3 is TGTGCCATCAGTGAGTCAGGTGGGGCCTCTGGAAACACCATATATTTT.

The rearrangement links TRBV24-1 to TRBJ2-3; D is unclear. The germline V gene has CDR1 KGHDR and CDR2 SFDVKD. The CDR3 totals 17 residues. Trimming removed 0 bases from V and 0 bases from J, with 12 bases in between. The DNA for the CDR3 is TGTGCCACCAGTGATTTGGGGCAAACAGATAGCACAGATACGCAGTATTTT. This gives the protein CATSDLGQTDSTDTQYF.

The V call is TRBV18, the J call TRBJ1-6; TRBD1 might be the D (5 bases). Germline CDR1 KGHSH, CDR2 LQKENI. V lost 5 bases and J lost 4, with 12 bases in between. The CDR3 is 15 amino acids. CDR3 bases: TGTGCCAGCTCAGTGACCGGACATTATAATTCACCCCTCCACTTT. This sequence encodes CASSVTGHYNSPLHF.

This clone has just one count. This rearrangement joins TRBV18 to TRBJ2-7; tentative D call: TRBD2 (5 bases). Germline CDR1 is KGHSH and CDR2 is LQKENI. Trimming took 8 bases from V and 1 from J, leaving 15 bases between them. The CDR3 covers 14 residues. The CDR3 sequence is CASTPIATSYEQYF. DNA of the CDR3: TGTGCCAGCACGCCTATAGCGACTTCCTACGAGCAGTACTTC. Based on the CDR3 plus reference TRBV18 and TRBJ2-7, the full variable domain is NAGVMQNPRHLVRRRGQEARLRCSPMKGHSHVYWYRQLPEEGLKFMVYLQKENIIDESGMPKERFSAEFPKEGPSILRIQQVVRGDSAAYFCASTPIATSYEQYFGPGTRLTVT.

This clone has only one observation. The V gene is TRBV19, the J gene TRBJ1-4; no clear D. The CDR3 has 13 amino acids. Germline-derived CDR1 and CDR2 are LNHDA and SQIVND (reference sequence). Deletions cut 7 bases from V and 4 bases from J, with 10 bases between. CDR3 in amino acids: CASTRLFNEKLFF. The CDR3 DNA follows: TGTGCCAGTACAAGACTATTTAATGAAAAACTGTTTTTT.

This chain links TRBV6-5 with TRBJ1-4; D unclear. V lost 5 bases, J lost 1 base, and 8 bases lay in between. Germline V gene lookup returns CDR1 MNHEY and CDR2 SVGAGI. This CDR3 comprises 14 residues. As DNA, the CDR3 is TGTGCCAGCAGTCCCTCACTAACTAATGAAAAACTGTTTTTT. Amino acid sequence: CASSPSLTNEKLFF.

This sequence joins TRBV7-2 and TRBJ1-3; D gene unclear. The V gene lost 3 bases and the J gene lost 6 bases, with 9 bases spanning the gap. Germline V gives CDR1 SGHTA, CDR2 FQGNSA. The CDR3 is 13 residues long. CDR3 in amino acids: CASSFWRENTIYF. In DNA form, the CDR3 reads TGTGCCAGCAGCTTCTGGAGAGAAAACACCATATATTTT.

J is TRBJ2-2 and V is TRBV6-5; maybe TRBD2 (6 bases). Germline V lookup: CDR1 MNHEY, CDR2 SVGAGI. V lost 7 bases to trimming and J lost 1 base, with 13 bases between them. The CDR3 covers 15 residues. This CDR3 is CASTAGHRNTGELFF. The DNA of the CDR3 is TGTGCCAGCACCGCGGGGCACAGGAACACCGGGGAGCTGTTTTTT.

The CDR3 spells CSASNAGYTEAFF. The CDR3 bases are TGCAGTGCTAGTAATGCGGGCTACACTGAAGCTTTCTTT. This chain joins TRBV20-1 and TRBJ1-1; unclear D gene. V lost 3 bases and J lost 3, with 11 bases in between. The germline V gene encodes CDR1 DFQATT and CDR2 SNEGSKA (reference sequence). The CDR3 length is 13 residues.